The 32 T cell receptor beta chains given below trace back to one sample, sequenced in a study of blood T cell repertoires in COVID-19. Using immunoSEQ multiplex PCR, the repertoire was profiled, and TCRdb retains in-frame clones only, with some absent. The table shows about 50,000 clones, with approximately 88% occurring only once. The specimen sequenced was peripheral blood. These receptors were collected from a human donor in a cohort sampled during active COVID-19.

J is TRBJ2-5 and V is TRBV28, with 10 bases lining up with TRBD2. V was clipped by 6 bases and J by 4 bases; unmatched bases: 5. The CDR3 length is 14 residues. Germline-derived CDR1 and CDR2 are MDHEN and SYDVKM. The CDR3 loop is CASSQRGGLETQYF. The CDR3 DNA follows: TGTGCCAGCAGCCAGCGGGGGGGCCTAGAGACCCAGTACTTC. Using reference TRBV28 and TRBJ2-5 for the parts outside the CDR3, the full variable domain is DVKVTQSSRYLVKRTGEKVFLECVQDMDHENMFWYRQDPGLGLRLIYFSYDVKMKEKGDIPEGYSVSREKKERFSLILESASTNQTSMYLCASSQRGGLETQYFGPGTRLLVL.

The rearrangement joins TRBV20-1 to TRBJ1-1; 7 positions match TRBD1. Germline V CDR1 and CDR2: DFQATT, SNEGSKA (reference sequence). V was clipped by 3 bases and J by 2 bases; unmatched bases: 6. The CDR3 is 14 amino acids. The CDR3 coding sequence is TGCAGTGCTAGTGAGGGGGCCTTTAACACTGAAGCTTTCTTT. Translation gives CSASEGAFNTEAFF.

The CDR3 DNA sequence: TGTGCCAGTGCAGGGGGCGCGGGTCAGCCCCAGCATTTT. Its translation is CASAGGAGQPQHF. The rearrangement uses TRBV19 and TRBJ1-5; TRBD1 agrees at 8 bases. From germline, CDR1 is LNHDA and CDR2 SQIVND (reference sequence). The CDR3 extends over 13 amino acids. The V gene end was trimmed by 8 bases and the J gene end by 6 bases; junction bases not matched to a gene: 6. The full variable domain, completed using reference TRBV19 and TRBJ1-5, is DGGITQSPKYLFRKEGQNVTLSCEQNLNHDAMYWYRQDPGQGLRLIYYSQIVNDFQKGDIAEGYSVSREKKESFPLTVTSAQKNPTAFYLCASAGGAGQPQHFGDGTRLSIL.

The chain carries TRBV10-2 and TRBJ2-2, with D possibly being TRBD1 (6 bases). Per germline, CDR1 WSHSY and CDR2 SAAADI. Between the trimmed V and J ends, which lost 10 bases and 3 bases, there was a span of 18 bases. This CDR3 has 15 residues. DNA for the CDR3: TGCGCCACCCGGGACCAGGGGATAGACACCGGGGAGCTGTTTTTT. Translation: CATRDQGIDTGELFF.

The rearrangement joins TRBV28 to TRBJ1-4, with a weak D call TRBD1 (6 bases). The CDR3 is 17 amino acids. Germline V gives CDR1 MDHEN, CDR2 SYDVKM. The germline V and J ends were trimmed by 3 bases and 6 bases, with 20 bases remaining between them. The CDR3: CASSFPPPGDIDEKLFF. The CDR3 nucleotides read TGTGCCAGCAGTTTCCCCCCTCCAGGGGATATCGATGAAAAACTGTTTTTT.

This chain uses TRBV4-1 with TRBJ2-1; 8 bases are shared with TRBD2. V was pared by 0 bases and J by 6 bases, with 7 bases of the junction left unmatched. The CDR3 is made up of 16 amino acids. Germline CDR1 reads MGHRA; CDR2 reads YSYEKL. The CDR3 reads CASSQDRAGVLNEQFF. The CDR3 DNA sequence: TGCGCCAGCAGCCAAGATAGAGCGGGAGTTCTCAATGAGCAGTTCTTC.

This clone has only one observation. The chain joins TRBV6-5 to TRBJ2-3; 10 bases match TRBD2. The CDR3 contains 14 residues. After removal of 5 bases from V and 3 bases from J, the junction contained 2 bases not matched to a gene. Germline CDR1 is MNHEY and CDR2 is SVGAGI. As DNA, the CDR3 is TGTGCCAGCAGTCTTAGCGGGAGGACAGATACGCAGTATTTT. Protein sequence: CASSLSGRTDTQYF.

This sequence joins TRBV9 and TRBJ1-4, with D perhaps TRBD1 (5 bases). The CDR3 is 14 residues long. CDR1 is SGDLS and CDR2 is YYNGEE in the germline V gene. V lost 4 bases and J lost 1, with 8 bases in between. The CDR3 DNA is TGTGCCAGCAGCACGGGGGGAACTAATGAAAAACTGTTTTTT. It codes for CASSTGGTNEKLFF. Full variable domain (rest looked up from reference TRBV9 and TRBJ1-4): DSGVTQTPKHLITATGQRVTLRCSPRSGDLSVYWYQQSLDQGLQFLIQYYNGEERAKGNILERFSAQQFPDLHSELNLSSLELGDSALYFCASSTGGTNEKLFFGSGTQLSVL.

This chain links TRBV5-5 with TRBJ2-1; TRBD2 matches at 14 bases. J gave up 8 bases and V 4 bases, and 14 bases lay outside the gene matches. Germline V CDR1 and CDR2: SGHKS, YYEKEE (reference sequence). This CDR3 contains 18 residues. CDR3 nucleotides: TGTGCCAGCAGCCGGATCGCCCATGGACTAGCGGGAGGTCATGAGCAGTTCTTC. It specifies CASSRIAHGLAGGHEQFF.

This chain joins TRBV28 and TRBJ1-4, with 10 bases that match TRBD1. With V trimmed by 6 bases and J by 0 bases, 4 bases remained unmatched. Per germline, CDR1 MDHEN and CDR2 SYDVKM. The CDR3 length is 16 residues. In nucleotides, the CDR3 is TGTGCCAGCAGGACGACAGGGGGCACAACTAATGAAAAACTGTTTTTT. Translated, it gives CASRTTGGTTNEKLFF.

This sequence joins TRBV3-1 (or the pseudogene TRBV3-2) and TRBJ2-1; no clear D gene. CDR1 is LGHDT, CDR2 YNNKEL, per germline (reference sequence). Deletions cut 0 bases from V and 4 bases from J, with 7 bases between. The CDR3 extends over 14 amino acids. The CDR3 loop reads CASSQDKAYNEQFF. CDR3 coding DNA: TGTGCCAGCAGCCAAGATAAAGCTTACAATGAGCAGTTCTTC.

In this sample, this clone turned up a few times. The chain carries TRBV7-8 and TRBJ1-5; a weak D match, TRBD1 (6 bases). Trimming removed 1 base at V and 2 bases at J, with 15 bases between. Germline V gene lookup returns CDR1 SGHVS and CDR2 FQNEAQ. This CDR3 has 17 amino acids. CDR3 DNA: TGTGCCAGCAGCTTAGTCGGAGGACAGCTGGGCAATCAGCCCCAGCATTTT. Protein sequence: CASSLVGGQLGNQPQHF.

The chain combines TRBV18 with TRBJ2-2, with a weak D call TRBD1 (6 bases). CDR1 and CDR2 (germline): KGHSH, LQKENI. Trimming took 5 bases from V and 7 from J, leaving 8 bases between them. The length of the CDR3 is 12 residues. CDR3 DNA: TGTGCCAGCTCAGAGGACAGCGGGGAGCTGTTTTTT. Translation gives CASSEDSGELFF.

The chain combines TRBV11-1 with TRBJ2-1, with 11 bases fitting TRBD2. The CDR3 has 15 amino acids. J was trimmed by 6 bases and V by 2 bases; bases with no gene match: 3. The germline V gene has CDR1 SGHAT and CDR2 FQDESV (reference sequence). For the CDR3, the DNA is TGTGCCAGCAGCTTAATAGCGGGAGGGCCCAATGAGCAGTTCTTC. It is translated as CASSLIAGGPNEQFF.

The chain recombines TRBV7-2 with TRBJ2-5, with 10 bases matching TRBD1. The germline gives CDR1 SGHTA, CDR2 FQGNSA. This CDR3 comprises 13 residues. V was clipped by 8 bases and J by 0 bases; unmatched bases: 0. In DNA, the CDR3 is TGTGCCAGCGGACAGGGGGACCAAGAGACCCAGTACTTC. Amino acids: CASGQGDQETQYF. The variable domain in full, with the rest retrieved from reference TRBV7-2 and TRBJ2-5, is GAGVSQSPSNKVTEKGKDVELRCDPISGHTALYWYRQSLGQGLEFLIYFQGNSAPDKSGLPSDRFSAERTGGSVSTLTIQRTQQEDSAVYLCASGQGDQETQYFGPGTRLLVL.

The J gene is TRBJ2-3, the V gene TRBV7-2; D gene ambiguous. Germline CDR1 SGHTA, CDR2 FQGNSA. This CDR3 has 15 amino acids. V was cut by 1 base and J by 0 bases, with 8 bases left in between. CDR3 bases: TGTGCCAGCAGCTTAGGACTTACTAGCACAGATACGCAGTATTTT. Its protein product is CASSLGLTSTDTQYF.

The table lists this clone with a few counts. V and J are TRBV5-4 and TRBJ1-2; D perhaps matches TRBD1 (6 bases). The CDR3 length is 15 residues. V dropped 3 bases and J dropped 8 bases, with 20 bases sitting between them. Germline CDR1 and CDR2: SGHNT and YYREEE (reference sequence). The CDR3 loop reads CASSSYLGGAKGYTF. CDR3 DNA sequence: TGTGCCAGCAGCTCGTACTTGGGGGGGGCGAAGGGCTACACCTTC.

The chain employs TRBV6-5 and TRBJ2-1; 10 nucleotides align to TRBD1. The CDR3 has 15 residues. The V segment lost 8 bases and the J segment 1 base; nucleotides outside the gene matches: 5. The germline gives CDR1 MNHEY, CDR2 SVGAGI. CDR3 sequence: CASYGQGVSYNEQFF. The CDR3, as DNA: TGTGCCAGCTACGGACAGGGGGTGTCCTACAATGAGCAGTTCTTC.

The J gene is TRBJ2-5, the V gene TRBV24-1; D remains unclear. V was cut by 5 bases and J by 1 base, with 10 bases left in between. The CDR3 consists of 14 residues. Germline lookup yields CDR1 KGHDR and CDR2 SFDVKD. The CDR3 loop is CATSAPGFQETQYF. CDR3 nucleotide sequence: TGTGCCACCAGTGCGCCCGGGTTCCAAGAGACCCAGTACTTC.

The chain carries TRBV6-2 or TRBV6-3 and TRBJ2-1, with 8 bases that match TRBD1. The V gene's germline CDR1 is MNHEY and CDR2 SVGEGT. The CDR3 is 15 residues long. The V and J ends lost 4 bases and 0 bases, in that order; junction bases with no gene match: 2. The CDR3 loop is CASSFTGGSYNEQFF. The CDR3 DNA is TGTGCCAGCAGTTTTACAGGGGGCTCCTACAATGAGCAGTTCTTC.

The chain links TRBV21-1 to TRBJ2-1; no DNA check was done on the table's D call, TRBD2. TRBV21-1 is a known pseudogene. The CDR3 contains 18 residues. The CDR3 sequence: CASSKARTSGSSHNEQFF. The CDR3 nucleotides are TGTGCCAGCAGCAAAGCACGGACTAGCGGGAGTAGCCACAATGAGCAGTTCTTC.

Written as DNA, the CDR3 is TGCGCCAGCAGCCAAGATCAAGGAGGGAGGGCCTACAATGAGCAGTTCTTC. Residues: CASSQDQGGRAYNEQFF. This sequence joins TRBV4-3 and TRBJ2-1; 7 nucleotides match TRBD2. The CDR3 extends over 17 amino acids. Germline V gene sequence: CDR1 LGHNA, CDR2 YSLEER. J lost 2 bases, V lost 0 bases, and 7 bases had no gene match.

CDR3 nucleotides: TGTGCCAGCAACTCGGGACAGGTCAGCTCCTACGAGCAGTACGTC. Amino acids: CASNSGQVSSYEQYV. The chain has TRBV7-8 and TRBJ2-7; 8 bases align to TRBD1. Germline CDR1 and CDR2: SGHVS and FQNEAQ. Trimming cost V 7 bases and J 0 bases; bases outside gene matches: 8. The CDR3 runs 15 residues.

Only a few counts were recorded for this clone. CDR3 residues: CASSPGTGLYNGYTF. The CDR3 DNA is TGTGCCAGCAGCCCCGGGACAGGGTTGTATAATGGCTACACCTTC. This sequence joins TRBV5-4 and TRBJ1-2, with 9 bases aligning to TRBD1. The ends lost 4 bases at V and 6 bases at J; junction bases unmatched: 10. Germline CDR1 and CDR2: SGHNT and YYREEE (reference sequence). The CDR3 length is 15 residues.

This sequence joins TRBV5-1 and TRBJ2-7; a possible D gene is TRBD1 (5 bases). CDR1 and CDR2 (germline): SGHRS, YFSETQ. The V and J ends lost 0 bases and 5 bases respectively, with 15 bases between them. The CDR3 runs 15 residues. CDR3 in amino acids: CASSLGRAGPHEQYF. The DNA of the CDR3 is TGCGCCAGCAGCTTGGGCCGAGCAGGGCCCCACGAGCAGTACTTC.

The rearrangement uses TRBV6-2 or TRBV6-3 and TRBJ2-3; D is uncertain. This CDR3 is 14 amino acids long. V gave up 2 bases and J gave up 2 bases, with 8 bases separating them. The germline V gene has CDR1 MNHEY and CDR2 SVGEGT. CDR3 region: CASSYPQVTDTQYF. CDR3 nucleotide sequence: TGTGCCAGCAGTTACCCGCAGGTCACAGATACGCAGTATTTT.

The chain links TRBV6-1 to TRBJ1-5; D remains unclear. The V end lost 2 bases, the J end lost 7 bases, and 12 bases lay between the germline ends. The CDR3 is 14 amino acids. The germline CDR1 and CDR2 sequences are MNHNS and SASEGT. CDR3 DNA: TGTGCCAGCAGTGAAACCGGATCAGGACAGCCCCAGCATTTT. This encodes CASSETGSGQPQHF.

This chain connects TRBV6-5 to TRBJ2-7, with TRBD1 as a possible D gene (6 bases). This CDR3 has 15 amino acids. Germline-derived CDR1 and CDR2 are MNHEY and SVGAGI. V lost 7 bases and J lost 2, with 18 bases in between. The CDR3 DNA reads TGTGCCAGCATACTGACAGGTGCGAGCACCTACGAGCAGTACTTC. Amino acid sequence: CASILTGASTYEQYF.

The V and J genes are TRBV3-1 (or the pseudogene TRBV3-2) and TRBJ2-2; 7 bases align to TRBD1. The ends lost 4 bases at V and 1 base at J; junction bases unmatched: 6. This CDR3 spans 16 amino acids. The germline gives CDR1 LGHDT, CDR2 YNNKEL (reference sequence). The CDR3 DNA reads TGTGCCAGCAGCCGGGCCGGGACAGAGAACACCGGGGAGCTGTTTTTT. Protein: CASSRAGTENTGELFF.

The chain links TRBV3-1 (or the pseudogene TRBV3-2) to TRBJ2-3; 8 bases map to TRBD2. CDR1 LGHDT and CDR2 YNNKEL come from the germline V gene (reference sequence). The CDR3 is 13 amino acids. V lost 3 bases to trimming and J lost 5 bases; unmatched junction nucleotides: 1. This chain's CDR3 is CASSQRGEDTQYF. The CDR3 DNA reads TGTGCCAGCAGCCAGCGGGGGGAAGATACGCAGTATTTT.

This chain joins TRBV19 and TRBJ2-1, with D tentatively TRBD2 (6 bases). Trimming took 6 bases from V and 1 from J, leaving 19 bases between them. From germline, CDR1 is LNHDA and CDR2 SQIVND (reference sequence). The CDR3 loop spans 17 amino acids. The CDR3, as DNA: TGTGCCAGTAGCCCGACCGGTAGCGGTTTTTCCTACAATGAGCAGTTCTTC. Its translation: CASSPTGSGFSYNEQFF.

The chain recombines TRBV5-1 with TRBJ2-7; 13 bases are a match to TRBD2. The CDR3 covers 15 residues. The V gene end was trimmed by 4 bases and the J gene end by 7 bases; junction bases not matched to a gene: 8. The germline V gene has CDR1 SGHRS and CDR2 YFSETQ. CDR3 DNA sequence: TGCGCCAGCAGCCTCGGACTAGCGGGAGAGTATGAGCAGTACGTC. Translation: CASSLGLAGEYEQYV.